Sequencing of this T cell receptor (beta chain) was carried out in a study of identical twins. CDR3 size: 13 residues. The germline gives CDR1 SNHLY, CDR2 FYNNEI. Trimming cost V 5 bases and J 8 bases; bases outside gene matches: 6. A universal primer binding site was introduced by template switching. The final cDNA contained unique molecular identifiers. TCRdb re-analysed the 5' RACE reads in MiXCR, keeping a single row per CDR3 protein. Seen here are around 1.7 million distinct CDR3 sequences, roughly 35% observed once, and the top ten hold approximately 0.29%. Study-wide results and caveats: Low generation-probability sequences were in excess among twin-shared out-of-frame alpha sequences. Models underestimated how often monozygotic twins shared out-of-frame TCR alpha. Invariant MAIT and iNKT cells are populations that could partly confound zero-insertion analyses.

This clonotype was recorded a few times. Its antigen is unknown. Sequencing was done on a sample of cord blood. This chain links TRBV2 with TRBJ2-3; 8 bases match TRBD2. The TCR comes from a newborn girl in good health. Written as DNA, the CDR3 is TGTGCCAGCAGTAAAAGCGGGGGAGGTACGCAGTATTTT. This gives the protein CASSKSGGGTQYF.